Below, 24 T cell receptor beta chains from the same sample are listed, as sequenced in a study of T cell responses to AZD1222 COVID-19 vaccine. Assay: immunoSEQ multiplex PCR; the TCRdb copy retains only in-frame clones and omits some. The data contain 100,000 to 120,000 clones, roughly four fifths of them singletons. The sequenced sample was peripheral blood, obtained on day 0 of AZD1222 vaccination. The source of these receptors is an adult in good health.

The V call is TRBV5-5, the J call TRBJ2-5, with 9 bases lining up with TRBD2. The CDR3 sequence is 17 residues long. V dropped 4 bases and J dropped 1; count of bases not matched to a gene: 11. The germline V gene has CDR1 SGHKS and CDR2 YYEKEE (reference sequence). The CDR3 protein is CASSPLLGSGGQETQYF. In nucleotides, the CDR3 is TGTGCCAGCAGCCCTCTATTGGGTAGCGGGGGCCAAGAGACCCAGTACTTC.

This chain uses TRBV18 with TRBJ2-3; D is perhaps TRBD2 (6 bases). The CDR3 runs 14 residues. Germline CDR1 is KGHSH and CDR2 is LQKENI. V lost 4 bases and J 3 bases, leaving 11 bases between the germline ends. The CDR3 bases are TGTGCCAGCTCACGGGCGGGAACTACAGATACGCAGTATTTT. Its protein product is CASSRAGTTDTQYF. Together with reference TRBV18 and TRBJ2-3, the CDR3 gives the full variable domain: NAGVMQNPRHLVRRRGQEARLRCSPMKGHSHVYWYRQLPEEGLKFMVYLQKENIIDESGMPKERFSAEFPKEGPSILRIQQVVRGDSAAYFCASSRAGTTDTQYFGPGTRLTVL.

The CDR3 sequence is CASSFQGNTQYF. The CDR3 bases are TGTGCCAGCAGCTTTCAGGGGAATACGCAGTATTTT. The J gene is TRBJ2-3, the V gene TRBV7-2; maybe TRBD1 (6 bases). The CDR3 length is 12 residues. Germline-derived CDR1 and CDR2 are SGHTA and FQGNSA. V dropped 3 bases and J dropped 7 bases, with 8 bases sitting between them.

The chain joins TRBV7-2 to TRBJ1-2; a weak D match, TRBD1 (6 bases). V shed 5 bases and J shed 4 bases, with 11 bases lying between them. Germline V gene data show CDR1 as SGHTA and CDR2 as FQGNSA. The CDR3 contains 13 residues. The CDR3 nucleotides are TGTGCCAGCAGCGAGGACAGTGCCTATGGCTACACCTTC. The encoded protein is CASSEDSAYGYTF.

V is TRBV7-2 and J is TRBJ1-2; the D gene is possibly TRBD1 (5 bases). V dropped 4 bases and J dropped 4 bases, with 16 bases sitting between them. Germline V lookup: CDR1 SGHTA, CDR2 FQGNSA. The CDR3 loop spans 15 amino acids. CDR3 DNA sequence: TGTGCCAGCAGCTCCTACACGGGGCAAACCTATGGCTACACCTTC. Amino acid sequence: CASSSYTGQTYGYTF.

The CDR3 reads CASIDRASGNTIYF. The DNA of the CDR3 is TGTGCCAGCATAGACAGGGCCTCTGGAAACACCATATATTTT. The genes are TRBV6-6 and TRBJ1-3; the match to TRBD1 covers 7 bases. Germline CDR1 MNHNY, CDR2 SVGAGI (reference sequence). This CDR3 is built from 14 residues. The V gene end was trimmed by 7 bases and the J gene end by 0 bases; junction bases not matched to a gene: 3.

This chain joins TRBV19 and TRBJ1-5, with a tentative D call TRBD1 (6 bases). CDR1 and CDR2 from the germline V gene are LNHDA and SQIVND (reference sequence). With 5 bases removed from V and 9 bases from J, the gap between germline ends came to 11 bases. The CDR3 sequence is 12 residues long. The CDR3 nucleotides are TGTGCCAGTAGTCAACAGGGCCGGCCCCAGCATTTT. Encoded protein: CASSQQGRPQHF. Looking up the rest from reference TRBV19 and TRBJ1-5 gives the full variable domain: DGGITQSPKYLFRKEGQNVTLSCEQNLNHDAMYWYRQDPGQGLRLIYYSQIVNDFQKGDIAEGYSVSREKKESFPLTVTSAQKNPTAFYLCASSQQGRPQHFGDGTRLSIL.

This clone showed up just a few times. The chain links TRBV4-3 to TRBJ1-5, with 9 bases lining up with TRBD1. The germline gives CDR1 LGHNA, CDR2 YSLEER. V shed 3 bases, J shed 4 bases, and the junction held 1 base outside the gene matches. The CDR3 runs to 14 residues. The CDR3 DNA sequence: TGCGCCAGCAGCCAGGGACAGGGAAATCAGCCCCAGCATTTT. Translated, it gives CASSQGQGNQPQHF.

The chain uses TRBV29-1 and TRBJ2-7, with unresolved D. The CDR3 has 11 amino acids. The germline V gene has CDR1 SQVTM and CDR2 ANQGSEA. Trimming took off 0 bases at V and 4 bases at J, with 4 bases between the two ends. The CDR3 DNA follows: TGCAGCGTTGAAGATTCGTACGAGCAGTACTTC. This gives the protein CSVEDSYEQYF.

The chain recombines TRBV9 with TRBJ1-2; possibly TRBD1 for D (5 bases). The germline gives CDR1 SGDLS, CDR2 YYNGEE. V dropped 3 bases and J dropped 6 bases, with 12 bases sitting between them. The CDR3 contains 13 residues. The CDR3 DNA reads TGTGCCAGCAGCGCCCGAGTGGGGCATGGCTACACCTTC. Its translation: CASSARVGHGYTF.

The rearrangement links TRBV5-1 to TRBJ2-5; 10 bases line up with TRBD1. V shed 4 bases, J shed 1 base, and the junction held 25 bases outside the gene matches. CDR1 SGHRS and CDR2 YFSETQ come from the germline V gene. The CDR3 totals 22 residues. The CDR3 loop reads CASSIGVFVGQGMVVGQETQYF. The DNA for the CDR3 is TGCGCCAGCAGCATTGGTGTATTTGTGGGACAGGGGATGGTTGTGGGCCAAGAGACCCAGTACTTC.

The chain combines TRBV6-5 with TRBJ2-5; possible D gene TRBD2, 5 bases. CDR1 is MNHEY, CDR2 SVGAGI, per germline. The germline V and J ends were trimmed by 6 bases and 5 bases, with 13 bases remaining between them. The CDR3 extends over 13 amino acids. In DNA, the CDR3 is TGTGCCAGCAGGTACAGTTCGGGGGAGACCCAGTACTTC. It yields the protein CASRYSSGETQYF.

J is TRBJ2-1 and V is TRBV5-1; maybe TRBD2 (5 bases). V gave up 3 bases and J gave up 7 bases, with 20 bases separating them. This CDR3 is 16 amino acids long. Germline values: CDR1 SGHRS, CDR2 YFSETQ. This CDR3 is CASSSTSPGMRNEQFF. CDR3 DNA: TGCGCCAGCAGCTCAACATCACCCGGGATGCGTAATGAGCAGTTCTTC. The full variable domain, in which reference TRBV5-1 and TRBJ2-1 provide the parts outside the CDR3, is KAGVTQTPRYLIKTRGQQVTLSCSPISGHRSVSWYQQTPGQGLQFLFEYFSETQRNKGNFPGRFSGRQFSNSRSEMNVSTLELGDSALYLCASSSTSPGMRNEQFFGPGTRLTVL.

CDR3 bases: TGTGCCAGCAGTTTTGGAGGGAGCAGGGTCGGGGAGCTGTTTTTT. It codes for CASSFGGSRVGELFF. This chain links TRBV28 with TRBJ2-2; D is perhaps TRBD2 (6 bases). The CDR3 totals 15 residues. The germline V gene has CDR1 MDHEN and CDR2 SYDVKM. V was pared by 3 bases and J by 7 bases, with 15 bases between.

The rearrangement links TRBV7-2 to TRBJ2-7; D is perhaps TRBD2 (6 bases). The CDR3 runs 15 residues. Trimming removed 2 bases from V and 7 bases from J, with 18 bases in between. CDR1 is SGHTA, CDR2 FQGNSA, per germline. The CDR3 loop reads CASSLLGSFVDEQYF. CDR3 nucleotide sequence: TGTGCCAGCAGCTTACTCGGGAGTTTTGTTGATGAGCAGTACTTC.

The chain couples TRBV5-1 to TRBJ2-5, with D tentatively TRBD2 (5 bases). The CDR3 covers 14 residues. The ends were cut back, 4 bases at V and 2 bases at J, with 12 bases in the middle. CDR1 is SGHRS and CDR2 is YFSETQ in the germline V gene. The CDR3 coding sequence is TGCGCCAGCAGCCCCGGCGGAGGACAAGAGACCCAGTACTTC. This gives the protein CASSPGGGQETQYF.

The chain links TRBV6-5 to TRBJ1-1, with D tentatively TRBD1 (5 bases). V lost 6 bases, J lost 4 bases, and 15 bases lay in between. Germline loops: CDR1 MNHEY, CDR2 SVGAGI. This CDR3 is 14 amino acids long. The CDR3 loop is CASSIETVLTEAFF. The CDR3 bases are TGTGCCAGCAGCATAGAGACAGTCCTCACTGAAGCTTTCTTT.

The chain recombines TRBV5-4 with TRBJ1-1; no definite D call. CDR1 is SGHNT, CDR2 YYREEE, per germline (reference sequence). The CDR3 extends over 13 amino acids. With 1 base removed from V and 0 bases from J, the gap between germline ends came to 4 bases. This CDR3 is CASSLSLNTEAFF. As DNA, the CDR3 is TGTGCCAGCAGCTTGTCCCTGAACACTGAAGCTTTCTTT.

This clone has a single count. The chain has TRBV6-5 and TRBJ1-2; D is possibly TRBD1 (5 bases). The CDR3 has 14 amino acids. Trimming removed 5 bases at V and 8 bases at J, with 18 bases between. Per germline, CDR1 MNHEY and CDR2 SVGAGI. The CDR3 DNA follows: TGTGCCAGCAGTCCCCAGGGAGGTGGTGCGGGCTACACCTTC. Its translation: CASSPQGGGAGYTF.

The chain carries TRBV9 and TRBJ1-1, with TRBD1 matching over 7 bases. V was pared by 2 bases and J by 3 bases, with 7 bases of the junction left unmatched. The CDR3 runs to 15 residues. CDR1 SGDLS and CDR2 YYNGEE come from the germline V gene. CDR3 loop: CASSVDGRGDTEAFF. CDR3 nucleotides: TGTGCCAGCAGCGTCGACGGCAGGGGGGACACTGAAGCTTTCTTT.

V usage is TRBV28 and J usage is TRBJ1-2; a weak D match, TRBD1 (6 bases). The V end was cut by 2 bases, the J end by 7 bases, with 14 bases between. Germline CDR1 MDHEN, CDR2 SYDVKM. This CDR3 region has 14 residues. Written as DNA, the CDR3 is TGTGCCAGCAGTTTAACGGGTCGAGGGGGTGGCTACACCTTC. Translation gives CASSLTGRGGGYTF.

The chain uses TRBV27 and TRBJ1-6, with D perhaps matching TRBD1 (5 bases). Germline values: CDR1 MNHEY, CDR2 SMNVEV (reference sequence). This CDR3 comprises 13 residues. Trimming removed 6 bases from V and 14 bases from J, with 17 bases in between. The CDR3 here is CASSPGLHGTLHF. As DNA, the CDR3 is TGTGCCAGCAGCCCGGGACTCCACGGGACCCTCCACTTT.

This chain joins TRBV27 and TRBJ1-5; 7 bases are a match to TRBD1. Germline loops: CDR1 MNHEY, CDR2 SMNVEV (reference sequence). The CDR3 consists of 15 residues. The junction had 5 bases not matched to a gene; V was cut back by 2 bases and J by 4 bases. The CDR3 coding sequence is TGTGCCAGCAGTTTAAGACAGGGCCCGAATCAGCCCCAGCATTTT. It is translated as CASSLRQGPNQPQHF.

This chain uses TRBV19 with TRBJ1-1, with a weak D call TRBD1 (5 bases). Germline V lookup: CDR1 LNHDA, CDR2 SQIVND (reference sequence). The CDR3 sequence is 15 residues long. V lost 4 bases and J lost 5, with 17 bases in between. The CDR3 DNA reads TGTGCCAGTAGTAAGGTTCAGGGAAGGGGAACTGAAGCTTTCTTT. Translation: CASSKVQGRGTEAFF. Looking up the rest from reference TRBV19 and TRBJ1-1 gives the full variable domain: DGGITQSPKYLFRKEGQNVTLSCEQNLNHDAMYWYRQDPGQGLRLIYYSQIVNDFQKGDIAEGYSVSREKKESFPLTVTSAQKNPTAFYLCASSKVQGRGTEAFFGQGTRLTVV.